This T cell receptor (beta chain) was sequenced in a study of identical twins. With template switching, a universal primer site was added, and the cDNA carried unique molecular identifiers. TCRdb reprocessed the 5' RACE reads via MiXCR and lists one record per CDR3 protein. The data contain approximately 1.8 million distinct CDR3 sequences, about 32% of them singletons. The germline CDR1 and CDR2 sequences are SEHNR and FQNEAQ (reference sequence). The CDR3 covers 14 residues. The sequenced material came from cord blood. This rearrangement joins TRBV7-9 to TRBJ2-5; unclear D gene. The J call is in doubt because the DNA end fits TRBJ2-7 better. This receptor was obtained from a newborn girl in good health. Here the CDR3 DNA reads TGTGCCAGCAGTTTGGGGAACAGTTTCCACGAGCAGTACTTC. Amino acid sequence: CASSLGNSFHEQYF.